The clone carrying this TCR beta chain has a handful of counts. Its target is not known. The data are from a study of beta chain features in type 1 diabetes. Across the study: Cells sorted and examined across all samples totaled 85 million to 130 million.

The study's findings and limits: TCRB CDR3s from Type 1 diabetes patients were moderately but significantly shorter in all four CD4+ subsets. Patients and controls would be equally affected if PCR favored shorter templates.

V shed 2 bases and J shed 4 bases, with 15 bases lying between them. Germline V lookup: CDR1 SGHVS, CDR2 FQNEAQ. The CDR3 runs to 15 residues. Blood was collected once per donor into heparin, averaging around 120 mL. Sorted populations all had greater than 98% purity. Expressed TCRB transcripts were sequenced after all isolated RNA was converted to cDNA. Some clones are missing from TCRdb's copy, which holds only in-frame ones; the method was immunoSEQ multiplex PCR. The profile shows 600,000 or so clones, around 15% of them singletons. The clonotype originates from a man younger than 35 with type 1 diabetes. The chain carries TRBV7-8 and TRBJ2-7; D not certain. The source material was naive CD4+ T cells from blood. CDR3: CASSLRQERPYEQYF. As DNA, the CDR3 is TGTGCCAGCAGCTTAAGGCAGGAGCGTCCGTACGAGCAGTACTTC.